This TCR beta chain appears in the sequencing data of a study of cytomegalovirus exposure and HLA in healthy donors. General observations from the study: Accurate HLA-A and HLA-B prediction from TCR beta sequences was reported for most subjects. According to an earlier analysis, most TCR beta V segments yielded productive rearrangements about 90% or about 30% of the time.

With regard to this clone: Its target is not known.

Germline V lookup: CDR1 MNHEY, CDR2 SMNVEV (reference sequence). Trimming took off 2 bases at V and 0 bases at J, with 8 bases between the two ends. The CDR3 covers 15 residues. The PCR employed 60 Vbeta primers together with 13 Jbeta primers. Repertoires were generated with immunoSEQ multiplex PCR, while TCRdb's copy carries only in-frame clones and drops some. The table includes about 140,000 clones, about 79% detected once. The sample consisted of PBMCs. This receptor was identified in a male donor in good health and CMV-seronegative. This chain uses TRBV27 with TRBJ1-5, with a possible D match to TRBD1 (6 bases). The CDR3 bases are TGTGCCAGCAGTTTAGGACAGCTTAGCAATCAGCCCCAGCATTTT. It specifies CASSLGQLSNQPQHF.